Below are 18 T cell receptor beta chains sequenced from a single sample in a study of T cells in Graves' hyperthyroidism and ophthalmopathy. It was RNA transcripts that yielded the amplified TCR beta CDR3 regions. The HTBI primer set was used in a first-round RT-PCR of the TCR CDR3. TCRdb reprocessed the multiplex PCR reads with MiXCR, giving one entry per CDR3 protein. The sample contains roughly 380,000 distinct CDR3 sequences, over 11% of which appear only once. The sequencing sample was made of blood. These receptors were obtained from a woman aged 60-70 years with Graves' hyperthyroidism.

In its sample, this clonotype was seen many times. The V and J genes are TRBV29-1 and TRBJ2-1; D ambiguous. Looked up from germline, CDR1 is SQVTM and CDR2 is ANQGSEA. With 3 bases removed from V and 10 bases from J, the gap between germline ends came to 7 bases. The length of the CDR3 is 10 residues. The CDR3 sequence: CSVDDQEQFF. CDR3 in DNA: TGCAGCGTTGATGATCAAGAGCAGTTCTTC.

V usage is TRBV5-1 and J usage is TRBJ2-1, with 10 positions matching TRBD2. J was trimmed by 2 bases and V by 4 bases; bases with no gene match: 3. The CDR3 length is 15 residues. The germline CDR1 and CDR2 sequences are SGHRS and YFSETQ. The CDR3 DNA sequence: TGCGCCAGCAGCCCGCTAGCGGGGGCCTACAATGAGCAGTTCTTC. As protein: CASSPLAGAYNEQFF.

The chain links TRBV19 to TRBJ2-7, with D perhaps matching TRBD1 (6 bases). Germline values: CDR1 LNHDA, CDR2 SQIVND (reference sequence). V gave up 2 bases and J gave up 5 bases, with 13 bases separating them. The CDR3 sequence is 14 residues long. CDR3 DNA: TGTGCCAGTAGTATAATGGGGGCCCCCCACGAGCAGTACTTC. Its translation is CASSIMGAPHEQYF.

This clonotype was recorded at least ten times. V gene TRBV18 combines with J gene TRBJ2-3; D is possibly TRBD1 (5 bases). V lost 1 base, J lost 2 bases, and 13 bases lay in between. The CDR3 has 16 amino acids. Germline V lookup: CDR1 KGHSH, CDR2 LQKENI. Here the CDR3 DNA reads TGTGCCAGCTCACCACAGCCAGGGCACGACACAGATACGCAGTATTTT. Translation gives CASSPQPGHDTDTQYF.

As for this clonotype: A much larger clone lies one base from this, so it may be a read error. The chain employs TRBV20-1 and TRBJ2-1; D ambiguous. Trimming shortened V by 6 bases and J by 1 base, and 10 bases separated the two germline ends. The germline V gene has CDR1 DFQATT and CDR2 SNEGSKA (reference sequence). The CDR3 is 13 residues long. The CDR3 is CSAPADSYNEQFF. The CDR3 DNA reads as TGCAGTGCCCCCGCGGATTCCTACAATGAGCAGTTCTTC.

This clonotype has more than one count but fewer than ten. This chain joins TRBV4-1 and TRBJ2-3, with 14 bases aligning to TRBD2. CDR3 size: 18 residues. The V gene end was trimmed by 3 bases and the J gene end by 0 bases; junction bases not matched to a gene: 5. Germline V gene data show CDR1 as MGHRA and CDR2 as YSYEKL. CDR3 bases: TGCGCCAGCAGCCAGGGACTAGCGGGAGTCCGCAGCACAGATACGCAGTATTTT. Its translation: CASSQGLAGVRSTDTQYF.

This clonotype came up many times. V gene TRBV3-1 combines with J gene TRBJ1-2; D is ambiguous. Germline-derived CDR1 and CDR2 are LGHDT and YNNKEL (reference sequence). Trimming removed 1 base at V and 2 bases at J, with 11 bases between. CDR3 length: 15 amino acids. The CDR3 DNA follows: TGTGCCAGCAGCCAAGGGAGAGGCGGGAACTATGGCTACACCTTC. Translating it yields CASSQGRGGNYGYTF.

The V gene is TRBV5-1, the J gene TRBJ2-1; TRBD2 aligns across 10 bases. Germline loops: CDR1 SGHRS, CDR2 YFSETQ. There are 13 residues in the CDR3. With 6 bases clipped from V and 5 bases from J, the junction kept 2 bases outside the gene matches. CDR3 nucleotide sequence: TGCGCCAGCATGGGACTAGCGAACAATGAGCAGTTCTTC. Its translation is CASMGLANNEQFF.

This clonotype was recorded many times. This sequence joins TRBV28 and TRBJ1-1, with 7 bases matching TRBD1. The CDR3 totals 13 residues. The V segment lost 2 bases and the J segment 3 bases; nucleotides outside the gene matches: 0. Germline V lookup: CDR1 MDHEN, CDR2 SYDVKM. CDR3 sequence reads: CASSLQGDTEAFF. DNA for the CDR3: TGTGCCAGCAGTTTACAGGGGGACACTGAAGCTTTCTTT.

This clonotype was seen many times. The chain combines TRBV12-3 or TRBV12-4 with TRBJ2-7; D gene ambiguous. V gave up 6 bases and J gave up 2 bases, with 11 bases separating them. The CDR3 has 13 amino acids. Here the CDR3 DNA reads TGTGCCAGCAGCACAGCCCCTACCTACGAGCAGTACTTC. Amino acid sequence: CASSTAPTYEQYF.

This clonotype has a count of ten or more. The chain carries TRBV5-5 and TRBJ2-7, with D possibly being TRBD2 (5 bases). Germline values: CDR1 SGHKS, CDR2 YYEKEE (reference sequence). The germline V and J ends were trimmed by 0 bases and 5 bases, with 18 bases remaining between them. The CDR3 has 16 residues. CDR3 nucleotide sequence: TGTGCCAGCAGCTTGGTCGGGGTTGACCCTCGGGACGAGCAGTACTTC. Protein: CASSLVGVDPRDEQYF.

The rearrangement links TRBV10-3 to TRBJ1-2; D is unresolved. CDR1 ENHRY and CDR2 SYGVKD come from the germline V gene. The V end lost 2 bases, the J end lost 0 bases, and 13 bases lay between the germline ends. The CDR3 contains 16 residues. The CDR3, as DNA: TGTGCCATCAGTGAGGGCATAGCGATAGCTAACTATGGCTACACCTTC. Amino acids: CAISEGIAIANYGYTF.

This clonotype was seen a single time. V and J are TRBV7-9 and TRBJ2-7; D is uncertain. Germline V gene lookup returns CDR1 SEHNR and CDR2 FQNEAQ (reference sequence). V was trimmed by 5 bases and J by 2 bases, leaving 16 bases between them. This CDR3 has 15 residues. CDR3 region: CASSQGFRGTYEQYF. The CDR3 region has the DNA TGTGCCAGCAGCCAAGGCTTTCGTGGGACCTACGAGCAGTACTTC.

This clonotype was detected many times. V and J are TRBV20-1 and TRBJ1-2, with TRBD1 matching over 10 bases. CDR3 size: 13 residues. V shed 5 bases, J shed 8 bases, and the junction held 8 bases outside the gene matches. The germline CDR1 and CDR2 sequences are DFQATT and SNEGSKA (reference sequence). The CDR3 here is CSALTGGGRGYTF. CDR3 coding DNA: TGCAGTGCTTTGACAGGGGGCGGAAGAGGCTACACCTTC.

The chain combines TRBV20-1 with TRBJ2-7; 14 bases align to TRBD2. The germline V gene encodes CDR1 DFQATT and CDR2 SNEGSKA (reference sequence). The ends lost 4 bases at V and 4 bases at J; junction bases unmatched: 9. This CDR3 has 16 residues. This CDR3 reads CSAIRLAGGPVYEQYF. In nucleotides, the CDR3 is TGCAGTGCTATTAGACTAGCGGGAGGGCCGGTTTACGAGCAGTACTTC.

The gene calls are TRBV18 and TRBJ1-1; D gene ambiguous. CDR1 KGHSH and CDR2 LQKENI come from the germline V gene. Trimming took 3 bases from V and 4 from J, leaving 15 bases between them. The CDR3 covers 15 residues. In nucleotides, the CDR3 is TGTGCCAGCTCACCGAGTGGGGAGGGAGGCACTGAAGCTTTCTTT. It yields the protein CASSPSGEGGTEAFF.

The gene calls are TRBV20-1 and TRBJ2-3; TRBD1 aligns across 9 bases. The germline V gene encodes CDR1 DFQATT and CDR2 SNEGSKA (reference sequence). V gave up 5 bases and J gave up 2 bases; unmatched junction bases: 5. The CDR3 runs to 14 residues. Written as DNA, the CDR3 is TGCAGTGCTGGGGGACAGGGATTCACAGATACGCAGTATTTT. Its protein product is CSAGGQGFTDTQYF.

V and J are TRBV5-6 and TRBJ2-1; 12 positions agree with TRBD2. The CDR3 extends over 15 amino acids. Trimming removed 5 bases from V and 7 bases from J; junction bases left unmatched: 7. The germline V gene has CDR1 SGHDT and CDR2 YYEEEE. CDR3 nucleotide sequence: TGTGCCAGCAGACCGGGACTAGCGGGTTGGAATGAGCAGTTCTTC. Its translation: CASRPGLAGWNEQFF.